This TCR beta chain was recovered during a study of OX40 agonist ivuxolimab in advanced cancers. Study-level results: Low normalized T-cell clonal expansion also characterized some of the nonresponders.

Note on this clone: As yet, its antigen is unknown.

Libraries were prepared by immunoSEQ multiplex PCR; TCRdb keeps only in-frame clonotypes and omits some of them. The sample lists about 83,000 clones; 85% were seen once. This CDR3 is built from 12 residues. Per germline, CDR1 MNHNY and CDR2 SVGAGI (reference sequence). The V and J ends lost 0 bases and 5 bases respectively, with 2 bases between them. The sequence derives from an adult with an advanced solid tumor such as melanoma, head and neck, liver or kidney cancer. The V and J genes are TRBV6-6 and TRBJ1-5; unclear D gene. The sequenced sample was CD4+ or CD8+ T cells sorted from blood, obtained in a trial of the OX40 agonist ivuxolimab. The CDR3 region is CASSYSDQPQHF. The CDR3 DNA follows: TGTGCCAGCAGTTACTCTGATCAGCCCCAGCATTTT.